This T cell receptor (beta chain) comes out of a study of cytomegalovirus exposure and HLA in healthy donors. As for this clone: Its antigen remains unknown.

Trimming stripped 3 bases from V and 2 bases from J, with 15 bases between. Germline lookup yields CDR1 SGHNT and CDR2 YYREEE (reference sequence). The CDR3 is 15 residues long. Both 60 Vbeta primers and 13 Jbeta primers went into the PCR. The table came from immunoSEQ multiplex PCR; TCRdb's copy has only in-frame clones and leaves some out. The sample yields 150,000 to 200,000 clones, roughly 85% seen once. Overall study results and limits: The only immune exposure information that was available was CMV serostatus. Most subjects had HLA-A and HLA-B alleles reportedly predicted accurately by TCR beta sequences. Earlier analysis looked at TCR beta V segments, and most were productive about 90% or about 30% of the time.

The TCR comes from a man younger than 35 in good health and CMV-seropositive. The rearrangement links TRBV5-4 to TRBJ2-7, with D perhaps matching TRBD2 (6 bases). The sample comprised PBMCs. CDR3 sequence: CASSSLGGGTYEQYF. The DNA for the CDR3 is TGTGCCAGCAGCTCACTCGGGGGTGGCACCTACGAGCAGTACTTC.